The entry below describes one T cell receptor (beta chain). As yet, its antigen is unknown. Germline loops: CDR1 MNHNS, CDR2 SASEGT. The V gene end was trimmed by 2 bases and the J gene end by 6 bases; junction bases not matched to a gene: 5. This CDR3 has 14 amino acids. This sample is part of a study of T cell responses to AZD1222 COVID-19 vaccine. Notes on the study in general: Sampling captured repertoires only after the peak T cell response.

TCRdb keeps only in-frame clones here, not all; method: immunoSEQ multiplex PCR. The sample contains 140,000 to 150,000 clones, roughly 92% of which appear only once. The receptor was derived from an adult in good health. The sample consisted of peripheral blood, taken on day 0 of AZD1222 vaccination. V gene TRBV6-1 combines with J gene TRBJ2-7; the match to TRBD2 covers 9 bases. The CDR3 coding sequence is TGTGCCAGCAGTGAACAGTCGACTAGCGGCGAGCAGTACTTC. As protein: CASSEQSTSGEQYF.